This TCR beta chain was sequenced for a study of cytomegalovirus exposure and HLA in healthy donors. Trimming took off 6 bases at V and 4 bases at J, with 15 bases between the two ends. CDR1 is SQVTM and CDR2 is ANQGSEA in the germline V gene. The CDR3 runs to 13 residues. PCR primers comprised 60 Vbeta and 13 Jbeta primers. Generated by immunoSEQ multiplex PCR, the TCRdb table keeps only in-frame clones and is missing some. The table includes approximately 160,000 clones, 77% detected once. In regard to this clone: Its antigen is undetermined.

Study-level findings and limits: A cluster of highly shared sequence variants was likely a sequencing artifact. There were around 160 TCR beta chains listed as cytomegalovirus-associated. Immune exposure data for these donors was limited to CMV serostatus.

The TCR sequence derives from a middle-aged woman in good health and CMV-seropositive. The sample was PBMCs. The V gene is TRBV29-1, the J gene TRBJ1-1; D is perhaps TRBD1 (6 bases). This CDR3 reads CSVDGQSGTEAFF. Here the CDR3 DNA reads TGCAGCGTCGACGGACAGTCGGGCACTGAAGCTTTCTTT.